The text below deals with one T cell receptor beta chain. This clone has just one count. Its antigen target is currently unknown. Per-nucleotide qualities are absent, and no much larger clonotype sits a single base away. Reading the germline V gene (reference sequence) gives CDR1 MNHEY and CDR2 SMNVEV. The CDR3, from cysteine to phenylalanine, totals 17 residues. Here the CDR3 DNA is all that survives: 51 bases in frame from base 1. Germline trimming amounts to 6 bases on V and 2 bases on J, with 9 as the count of junction bases outside the gene matches. The sample is drawn from a study of T cell changes during pregnancy in multiple sclerosis (dated by TCRdb to the late 2010s). Regarding the research as a whole: Changes in the T cell repertoire over the course of pregnancy were examined in this study in women with multiple sclerosis.

The method behind the library was the immunoSEQ multiplex PCR assay. TCRdb's version of the immuneACCESS table is confined to in-frame rearrangements and falls short of the full clone set. An unresolved V gene accounts for under half of the shortfall where checked; the remainder is of unknown origin. Here the sample has approximately 65,000 clones; about 96% occur a single time. The top ten clones comprise about 2.3% of the sample. The receptor was isolated from a female donor with multiple sclerosis, enrolled in a pregnancy study. This sequence uses TRBV27 and TRBJ2-1; TRBD2 agrees with 11 junctional bases. Material: CD8+ T cells from peripheral blood mononuclear cells, obtained after pregnancy. The DNA sequence follows: TGTGCCAGCAGGCCTACTAGCGGGAGTGTGGCCTACAATGAGCAGTTCTTC. The encoded protein is CASRPTSGSVAYNEQFF.